This is a list of T cell receptor beta chains from one sample in a study of patients and donors after allogeneic stem cell transplantation. TCRdb analysed the RT-PCR reads with MiXCR anew, one entry per CDR3 protein. The sample consists of approximately 200,000 distinct CDR3 sequences, 38% of them appearing once. The sample consisted of blood, either unsorted or a sorted T cell fraction (not recorded which). The receptor set was obtained from a human donor who was either an allogeneic HSCT recipient or a stem cell or donor lymphocyte infusion donor (not recorded which). It is not recorded whose cells these are; they may come from a transplant donor. Both conserved end residues are part of each CDR3. D genes are given only for firm matches. Rows give clone size only sometimes, using once, few, many, or a class for an expanded clone.

clone_size: -; j_call: TRBJ1-2; v_call: TRBV5-4; d_call: -; cdr3_nt: TGTGCCAGCAGCTTGATCAGTGATCATGGCTACACCTTC; cdr3_aa: CASSLISDHGYTF
clone_size: many; j_call: TRBJ1-5; v_call: TRBV12-3/TRBV12-4; d_call: -; cdr3_nt: TGTGCCAGCAGTTTAAAAAGGGTGGGACAGCCCCAGCATTTT; cdr3_aa: CASSLKRVGQPQHF
clone_size: -; j_call: TRBJ1-1; v_call: TRBV7-9; d_call: -; cdr3_nt: TGTGCCAGCAGCCGATTTCCCCGGGGGCCAGGGACTGAAGCTTTCTTT; cdr3_aa: CASSRFPRGPGTEAFF
clone_size: -; j_call: TRBJ1-1; v_call: TRBV4-3; d_call: -; cdr3_nt: TGCGCCAGCAGCCAAGATAACCTCCAGACGGGGGCTGAAGCTTTCTTT; cdr3_aa: CASSQDNLQTGAEAFF
clone_size: -; j_call: TRBJ1-5; v_call: TRBV7-8; d_call: -; cdr3_nt: TGTGCCAGCAGCTTTGCGACGTATAGCAATCAGCCCCAGCATTTT; cdr3_aa: CASSFATYSNQPQHF
clone_size: few; j_call: TRBJ1-1; v_call: TRBV20-1; d_call: -; cdr3_nt: TGCAGTGCTAGAGATCCACCTGAAGCTTTCTTT; cdr3_aa: CSARDPPEAFF
clone_size: few; j_call: TRBJ1-5; v_call: TRBV20-1; d_call: TRBD1; cdr3_nt: TGCAGTGCTAGATCCGGGACAGGAAAGAATCAGCCCCAGCATTTT; cdr3_aa: CSARSGTGKNQPQHF
clone_size: -; j_call: TRBJ1-1; v_call: TRBV14; d_call: -; cdr3_nt: TGTGCCAGCAGCCAAGAAATAGGGGAGAACACTGAAGCTTTCTTT; cdr3_aa: CASSQEIGENTEAFF
clone_size: -; j_call: TRBJ2-2; v_call: TRBV15; d_call: -; cdr3_nt: TGTGCCACCAGTGCTTTTCCCGGGATCAGGACCGGGGAGCTGTTTTTT; cdr3_aa: CATSAFPGIRTGELFF
clone_size: few; j_call: TRBJ1-2; v_call: TRBV12-3/TRBV12-4; d_call: -; cdr3_nt: TGTGCCAGCAGCGCCCAGGTGGGCGTGGGAGCCTACACCTTC; cdr3_aa: CASSAQVGVGAYTF
clone_size: -; j_call: TRBJ1-5; v_call: TRBV20-1; d_call: TRBD1; cdr3_nt: TGCAGTGCCCCGGACAGGGCGAATCAGCCCCAGCATTTT; cdr3_aa: CSAPDRANQPQHF
clone_size: -; j_call: TRBJ2-5; v_call: TRBV4-2; d_call: -; cdr3_nt: TGTGCCAGCAGCCAGTCCCCCACCGGGACACAAGAGACCCAGTACTTC; cdr3_aa: CASSQSPTGTQETQYF
clone_size: few; j_call: TRBJ1-6; v_call: TRBV20-1; d_call: -; cdr3_nt: TGCAGTGCTAGGACAGACGCAGAGAATTCACCCCTCCACTTT; cdr3_aa: CSARTDAENSPLHF
clone_size: few; j_call: TRBJ1-1; v_call: TRBV15; d_call: -; cdr3_nt: TGTGCCACCAGCAGAGATGGGAGAGGAGAAGCTTTCTTT; cdr3_aa: CATSRDGRGEAFF
clone_size: -; j_call: TRBJ2-2; v_call: TRBV12-3/TRBV12-4; d_call: TRBD1; cdr3_nt: TGTGCCAGCAGTTCGTGGACAGGAAAGGGTCGCACCGGGGAGCTGTTTTTT; cdr3_aa: CASSSWTGKGRTGELFF
clone_size: -; j_call: TRBJ2-2; v_call: TRBV29-1; d_call: -; cdr3_nt: TGCAGCGTTGAAGCCCCGCAGCTCACCGGGGAGCTGTTTTTT; cdr3_aa: CSVEAPQLTGELFF
clone_size: -; j_call: TRBJ1-2; v_call: TRBV10-3; d_call: -; cdr3_nt: TGTGCCATCGGCGACAGCTATGGCTACACCTTC; cdr3_aa: CAIGDSYGYTF
clone_size: once; j_call: TRBJ1-6; v_call: TRBV2; d_call: -; cdr3_nt: TGTGCCAGCAGTGGGATGGGTAGTAGAAATTCACCCCTCCACTTT; cdr3_aa: CASSGMGSRNSPLHF
clone_size: -; j_call: TRBJ1-6; v_call: TRBV5-1; d_call: TRBD1; cdr3_nt: TGCGCCAGCAGCTTGCGCCACAGGGGGGATAATTCACCCCTCCACTTT; cdr3_aa: CASSLRHRGDNSPLHF
clone_size: -; j_call: TRBJ1-5; v_call: TRBV4-1; d_call: -; cdr3_nt: TGCGCCAGCAGCCAAGTCTCAGGGAAGAGGCAGCCCCAGCATTTT; cdr3_aa: CASSQVSGKRQPQHF
clone_size: -; j_call: TRBJ1-2; v_call: TRBV18; d_call: -; cdr3_nt: TGTGCCAGCTCACCTCAATCCCTGCGGGGCAATGGCTACACCTTC; cdr3_aa: CASSPQSLRGNGYTF
clone_size: few; j_call: TRBJ1-5; v_call: TRBV20-1; d_call: -; cdr3_nt: TGCAGTGCTAGAGATGGGGATCAGCCCCAGCATTTT; cdr3_aa: CSARDGDQPQHF
clone_size: -; j_call: TRBJ1-1; v_call: TRBV4-3; d_call: TRBD1; cdr3_nt: TGCGCCAGCAGCCAGGACAGGGGGTTGGGCACTGAAGCTTTCTTT; cdr3_aa: CASSQDRGLGTEAFF
clone_size: few; j_call: TRBJ1-1; v_call: TRBV29-1; d_call: -; cdr3_nt: TGCAGCGTTGGCATGACACTGAACACTGAAGCTTTCTTT; cdr3_aa: CSVGMTLNTEAFF
clone_size: few; j_call: TRBJ1-1; v_call: TRBV12-3/TRBV12-4; d_call: -; cdr3_nt: TGTGCCAGCACCTTGTTTGGACAGTCTGAAGCTTTCTTT; cdr3_aa: CASTLFGQSEAFF
clone_size: -; j_call: TRBJ2-3; v_call: TRBV5-1; d_call: -; cdr3_nt: TGCGCCAGCAGCCCAGATAGGGGGGGCACAGATACGCAGTATTTT; cdr3_aa: CASSPDRGGTDTQYF
clone_size: -; j_call: TRBJ1-1; v_call: TRBV5-5; d_call: -; cdr3_nt: TGTGCCAGCAGCTCCTTCGACAGACTGAACACTGAAGCTTTCTTT; cdr3_aa: CASSSFDRLNTEAFF
clone_size: few; j_call: TRBJ2-1; v_call: TRBV5-1; d_call: -; cdr3_nt: TGCGCCAGCAGCTTGGCGCTAAACAATGAGCAGTTCTTC; cdr3_aa: CASSLALNNEQFF
clone_size: few; j_call: TRBJ2-2; v_call: TRBV7-6; d_call: -; cdr3_nt: TGTGCCAGCAGCTTAAGAGGGGCGCGGGTCACCGGGGAGCTGTTTTTT; cdr3_aa: CASSLRGARVTGELFF
clone_size: few; j_call: TRBJ1-4; v_call: TRBV11-2; d_call: TRBD1; cdr3_nt: TGTGCCAGCAACCCAAACAGGGGTGAAAAACTGTTTTTT; cdr3_aa: CASNPNRGEKLFF
clone_size: -; j_call: TRBJ1-1; v_call: TRBV29-1; d_call: -; cdr3_nt: TGCAGCGTTGAAGATCGGGGAGGGGTGCGCACTGAAGCTTTCTTT; cdr3_aa: CSVEDRGGVRTEAFF
clone_size: -; j_call: TRBJ2-2; v_call: TRBV2; d_call: -; cdr3_nt: TGTGCCAGCTCCCCGAGACATGGGCCCGGGGAGCTGTTTTTT; cdr3_aa: CASSPRHGPGELFF
clone_size: -; j_call: TRBJ1-1; v_call: TRBV20-1; d_call: -; cdr3_nt: TGCAGTGCTGGGGGGTACACTGAAGCTTTCTTT; cdr3_aa: CSAGGYTEAFF
clone_size: few; j_call: TRBJ2-5; v_call: TRBV12-3/TRBV12-4; d_call: -; cdr3_nt: TGTGCCAGCAGCAGGGGTGTTTGGGAGACCCAGTACTTC; cdr3_aa: CASSRGVWETQYF
clone_size: few; j_call: TRBJ1-2; v_call: TRBV9; d_call: -; cdr3_nt: TGTGCCAGCAGCGTAGTCCAGAACTATGGCTACACCTTC; cdr3_aa: CASSVVQNYGYTF